A selection of T cell receptor beta chains follows, all from one sample in a study of identical twins. TCRdb used MiXCR to reprocess the 5' RACE reads, holding one entry per CDR3 protein. Here the sample spans fewer than 550,000 distinct CDR3 sequences, 12% to 15% being singletons. The sample was also reused in another study, on yellow fever vaccine responses in identical twins.

The specimen sequenced was CD4+ T cells sorted from blood. The receptors shown here come from a woman between 18 and 30 years old in good health. CDR3s include the opening cysteine and the closing phenylalanine or tryptophan. Fields, in order: D gene, clone size, J gene, V gene, CDR3 DNA, CDR3 protein. The D gene is left open where the match is weak. Not every row has a clone size; where given, it reads once, few, many or a size class.

TRBD1,few,TRBJ1-2,TRBV19,TGTGCCAGTAGTAGGACAGGGGAGGTTCGCTATGGCTACACCTTC,CASSRTGEVRYGYTF
.,.,TRBJ2-1,TRBV7-2,TGTGCCAGCAGCCGCCCCGCAATCTACAATGAGCAGTTCTTC,CASSRPAIYNEQFF
TRBD1,.,TRBJ2-3,TRBV5-6,TGTGCCAGCAGCCTCCCGGGACAGTCTGCAGATACGCAGTATTTT,CASSLPGQSADTQYF
.,few,TRBJ1-1,TRBV3-1,TGTGCCAGCAGCCAAGATCTATATTCGGAAGCTTTCTTT,CASSQDLYSEAFF
.,.,TRBJ2-5,TRBV27,TGTGCCAGCAGCCTCGGGGTTGGGACTGGCAAAGAGACCCAGTACTTC,CASSLGVGTGKETQYF
TRBD2,.,TRBJ2-2,TRBV7-2,TGTGCCAGCAGCCGGACTAGCGGGGCGAACACCGGGGAGCTGTTTTTT,CASSRTSGANTGELFF
.,few,TRBJ2-1,TRBV15,TGTGCCACCAGCAGACCCGGCGGGACAGAAATTTACAATGAGCAGTTCTTC,CATSRPGGTEIYNEQFF
TRBD2,many,TRBJ2-1,TRBV2,TGTGCCAGCACCAGGACTAGCGGCTACAATGAGCAGTTCTTC,CASTRTSGYNEQFF
TRBD2,few,TRBJ2-5,TRBV20-1,TGCAGTGCTAGAGATGGGGTAGCGGGGGGGCAAGAGACCCAGTACTTC,CSARDGVAGGQETQYF
TRBD2,few,TRBJ2-4,TRBV4-1,TGCGCCAGCAGCCAAGAGGGTAGCGGGGGGGCCGCGGCCAAAAACATTCAGTACTTC,CASSQEGSGGAAAKNIQYF
TRBD1,.,TRBJ2-1,TRBV24-1,TGTGCCACCAGTGATAGGGACAGGGGGCTGAATGAGCAGTTCTTC,CATSDRDRGLNEQFF
.,few,TRBJ1-1,TRBV20-1,TGCAGTGTTGATCGTCAGGAGAACACTGAAGCTTTCTTT,CSVDRQENTEAFF
TRBD2,.,TRBJ2-1,TRBV7-9,TGTGCCAGCAAGTGGACTAGCGGCTACAATGAGCAGTTCTTC,CASKWTSGYNEQFF
.,.,TRBJ2-1,TRBV20-1,TGCAGTGCTAGCGACAGGGGTCCTAGCGGATACAATGAGCAGTTCTTC,CSASDRGPSGYNEQFF
TRBD1,few,TRBJ2-2,TRBV29-1,TGCAGCGTTAGAGACAGGGTCCCCGGGGAGCTGTTTTTT,CSVRDRVPGELFF
.,once,TRBJ2-1,TRBV12-3/TRBV12-4,TGTGCCAGCGGCAATCATAGCTCCTACAATGAGCAGTTCTTC,CASGNHSSYNEQFF
.,few,TRBJ2-2,TRBV9,TGTGCCAGCAGCGTAGCTAGCGCGACGAACACCGGGGAGCTGTTTTTT,CASSVASATNTGELFF
TRBD1,few,TRBJ1-2,TRBV5-1,TGCGCCAGCAGCCCTCTTGACAGGGGCAGCGGTGGCTACACCTTC,CASSPLDRGSGGYTF
.,.,TRBJ2-2,TRBV7-8,TGTGCCAGCACTTCGGACTATATCACCGGGGAGCTGTTTTTT,CASTSDYITGELFF
.,few,TRBJ2-7,TRBV5-1,TGCGCCAGCAGCACCGGACCGACGGGCTACGAGCAGTACTTC,CASSTGPTGYEQYF
TRBD1,.,TRBJ1-1,TRBV5-1,TGCGCCAGCAGCTCGGGACAGGGGGCGGTGAACACTGAAGCTTTCTTT,CASSSGQGAVNTEAFF
.,many,TRBJ2-5,TRBV3-1,TGTGCCAGCAGCCAAGAAGTCAGGGGTGGACGGGAGACCCAGTACTTC,CASSQEVRGGRETQYF
.,.,TRBJ2-1,TRBV20-1,TGCAGTGCTAGGTCGGTCTACAATGAGCAGTTCTTC,CSARSVYNEQFF
.,few,TRBJ2-3,TRBV29-1,TGCAGCGTAGGCAGAGGACCGCCGAGCACAGATACGCAGTATTTT,CSVGRGPPSTDTQYF
TRBD1,.,TRBJ2-7,TRBV20-1,TGCAGTGCTAGCCTCCAGGGACAGGGGAGGTACGAGCAGTACTTC,CSASLQGQGRYEQYF
.,few,TRBJ2-2,TRBV28,TGTGCCAGCAGTTTGTACACGGGAACCAAGAACACCGGGGAGCTGTTTTTT,CASSLYTGTKNTGELFF
.,.,TRBJ1-4,TRBV20-1,TGCAGTGCTAGAGTGGTTCAAGACTTTAATGAAAAACTGTTTTTT,CSARVVQDFNEKLFF
.,.,TRBJ2-3,TRBV6-1,TGTGCCAGCAGCAGACAGCCCAGCACAGATACGCAGTATTTT,CASSRQPSTDTQYF
TRBD2,.,TRBJ2-5,TRBV11-2,TGTGCCAGCAGCCCCCTAGCGGGGGTGTACCAAGGGACCCAGTACTTC,CASSPLAGVYQGTQYF
.,few,TRBJ2-7,TRBV4-1,TGCGCCAGCAGCCAAGATCAGGAGGATACTTACGAGCAGTACTTC,CASSQDQEDTYEQYF
TRBD2,.,TRBJ2-3,TRBV3-1,TGTGCCAGCAGCCAAGTTAGCGGGCGAAGCACAGATACGCAGTATTTT,CASSQVSGRSTDTQYF
.,few,TRBJ1-4,TRBV27,TGTGCCAGCAGAAAGTTCGGACAACCTGCAACTAATGAAAAACTGTTTTTT,CASRKFGQPATNEKLFF
.,.,TRBJ2-1,TRBV2,TGTGCCAGCAAGACAGATCGGTCCTACAATGAGCAGTTCTTC,CASKTDRSYNEQFF
.,.,TRBJ2-7,TRBV7-9,TGTGCCAGCAGCGCGAGAGGGGGCTCCTACGAGCAGTACTTC,CASSARGGSYEQYF
.,.,TRBJ2-2,TRBV7-9,TGTGCCAGCAGCTATGGATGGGGCACCGGGGAGCTGTTTTTT,CASSYGWGTGELFF
.,many,TRBJ2-7,TRBV12-3/TRBV12-4,TGTGCCAGCGCGAAGGGCCTCGGGAGCTACGAGCAGTACTTC,CASAKGLGSYEQYF
.,.,TRBJ2-1,TRBV6-5,TGTGCCAGCAGTTACTCGGGGTTCAATGAGCAGTTCTTC,CASSYSGFNEQFF
.,few,TRBJ2-7,TRBV5-6,TGTGCCAGCAGCTTGTTAGGGACGATGTACGAGCAGTACTTC,CASSLLGTMYEQYF
.,.,TRBJ2-5,TRBV12-3/TRBV12-4,TGTGCCAGCAGTTTAGGGAGGGTCGGTTTCCAAGAGACCCAGTACTTC,CASSLGRVGFQETQYF
.,few,TRBJ2-4,TRBV6-1,TGTGCCAGCAGTGAGTCCGTAGCCAAAAACATTCAGTACTTC,CASSESVAKNIQYF
TRBD2,.,TRBJ2-2,TRBV5-5,TGTGCCAGCAGCTTGCGCGGGAGGGCGTTAGGGACCGGGGAGCTGTTTTTT,CASSLRGRALGTGELFF
TRBD2,few,TRBJ2-2,TRBV20-1,TGCAGCGCTCAAGCGGGGGTGAACACCGGGGAGCTGTTTTTT,CSAQAGVNTGELFF
.,few,TRBJ2-3,TRBV10-2,TGCGCCAGCAGACTAGGAGAAGATACGCAGTATTTT,CASRLGEDTQYF
TRBD2,.,TRBJ2-1,TRBV3-1,TGTGCCAGCAGCCAACACCCTAGCGGAGACTACAATGAGCAGTTCTTC,CASSQHPSGDYNEQFF
TRBD2,few,TRBJ2-7,TRBV3-1,TGTGCCAGCAGCCCCTTTGGTGGACTAGGGGCGTCCGAGCAGTACTTC,CASSPFGGLGASEQYF
TRBD2,few,TRBJ2-3,TRBV20-1,TGCAGTGCAACTCCGGGACTAGCGGGGGACACAGATACGCAGTATTTT,CSATPGLAGDTDTQYF
TRBD1,few,TRBJ2-3,TRBV6-1,TGTGCCAGCAATGCTATAGGACAGGGGAAGAATACGCAGTATTTT,CASNAIGQGKNTQYF
TRBD2,few,TRBJ2-3,TRBV9,TGTGCCAGCAGCGTTGGGACTAGCCTTACAGATACGCAGTATTTT,CASSVGTSLTDTQYF
.,.,TRBJ1-5,TRBV18,TGTGCCAGCTCACTAAGGGACGAATTCAATCAGCCCCAGCATTTT,CASSLRDEFNQPQHF
TRBD2,few,TRBJ2-5,TRBV7-3,TGTGCCAGCAGCCCCGGGACTAGCGGGAGTGAGACCCAGTACTTC,CASSPGTSGSETQYF
.,.,TRBJ2-1,TRBV13,TGTGCCAGCAGCTTAGTGACCCATGAGCAGTTCTTC,CASSLVTHEQFF
.,few,TRBJ2-7,TRBV25-1,TGTGCCAGCAGTGAGACCGGGGCGGGCGAGCAGTACTTC,CASSETGAGEQYF
.,few,TRBJ2-2,TRBV5-1,TGCGCCAGCAGCTTGGGCGGTGGACACAACACCGGGGAGCTGTTTTTT,CASSLGGGHNTGELFF
.,.,TRBJ1-1,TRBV20-1,TGCAGCCATTACGGGGGGTCAGAAGCTTTCTTT,CSHYGGSEAFF
.,.,TRBJ1-3,TRBV6-5,TGTGCCAGCAGTTACGGAAGAGGAAACACCATATATTTT,CASSYGRGNTIYF
TRBD2,few,TRBJ2-5,TRBV10-1,TGCGCCAGCAACAGCGGGGGGGCCGGAGAGACCCAGTACTTC,CASNSGGAGETQYF
.,few,TRBJ2-5,TRBV14,TGTGCCAGCAGCCGAGCGGAGACCCAGTACTTC,CASSRAETQYF